The 10 T cell receptor beta chains reported below all come from one sample, sequenced in a study of blood T cells in healthy people across ages. Sample-barcoded 5' priming and a J-beta primer mix drove a second PCR of roughly 7 to 11 cycles. Via MiXCR, TCRdb re-called the 5' RACE reads, giving one row per CDR3 protein. This table holds about 900,000 distinct CDR3 sequences, roughly 43% found once. Sequenced material: blood. These receptors came from a man aged 30 to 45 in good health.

The table lists this clonotype with a few counts. The rearrangement links TRBV6-2 or TRBV6-3 to TRBJ2-4; 9 nucleotides align to TRBD2. This CDR3 has 18 amino acids. J gave up 1 base and V 6 bases, and 13 bases lay outside the gene matches. Germline lookup yields CDR1 MNHEY and CDR2 SVGEGT. CDR3 amino acids: CASSDLAGSYLAKNIQYF. The CDR3 bases are TGTGCCAGCAGCGACCTAGCGGGGAGTTATCTGGCCAAAAACATTCAGTACTTC.

This clonotype was detected only a few times. This sequence joins TRBV12-3 or TRBV12-4 and TRBJ2-7; D is undetermined. The V end lost 5 bases, the J end lost 10 bases, and 15 bases lay between the germline ends. There are 12 residues in the CDR3. The CDR3 region is CASSRMPTTQYF. The CDR3 bases are TGTGCCAGCAGTCGGATGCCTACAACCCAGTACTTC.

The chain carries TRBV20-1 and TRBJ1-1; possibly TRBD1 for D (5 bases). Germline CDR1 is DFQATT and CDR2 is SNEGSKA (reference sequence). V lost 0 bases and J 3 bases, leaving 14 bases between the germline ends. The CDR3 is 15 residues long. In DNA form, the CDR3 reads TGCAGTGCTAGAGATACGATGCGGGGCCACACTGAAGCTTTCTTT. Its protein is CSARDTMRGHTEAFF.

This clonotype occurred once. V is TRBV7-9 and J is TRBJ1-2, with D perhaps TRBD1 (5 bases). The germline V gene encodes CDR1 SEHNR and CDR2 FQNEAQ (reference sequence). This CDR3 is built from 14 residues. V lost 8 bases and J 2 bases, leaving 15 bases between the germline ends. The CDR3 loop is CASGARGANYGYTF. The CDR3 bases are TGTGCCAGCGGGGCCCGGGGCGCAAACTATGGCTACACCTTC.

The J gene is TRBJ2-1, the V gene TRBV29-1; 10 positions agree with TRBD1. V dropped 6 bases and J dropped 2; count of bases not matched to a gene: 10. The CDR3 extends over 16 amino acids. The V gene's germline CDR1 is SQVTM and CDR2 ANQGSEA. Written as DNA, the CDR3 is TGCAGCGTCATTCCCGGGACAGGGGACCCCTACAATGAGCAGTTCTTC. This sequence encodes CSVIPGTGDPYNEQFF.

Only a few counts were recorded for this clonotype. The chain is built from TRBV7-2 and TRBJ2-7; tentatively, D is TRBD1 or TRBD2 (5 bases each). V lost 5 bases, J lost 0 bases, and 14 bases lay in between. CDR3 length: 15 amino acids. Germline lookup yields CDR1 SGHTA and CDR2 FQGNSA. The CDR3 here is CASSQGDGPSYEQYF. CDR3 nucleotide sequence: TGTGCCAGCAGCCAAGGGGACGGCCCCTCCTACGAGCAGTACTTC.

The chain joins TRBV5-1 to TRBJ2-1; 11 bases are shared with TRBD1. The junction had 3 bases not matched to a gene; V was cut back by 4 bases and J by 6 bases. Germline V CDR1 and CDR2: SGHRS, YFSETQ. The CDR3 extends over 14 amino acids. As DNA, the CDR3 is TGCGCCAGCAGCGTCGGGACAGGGGGCAATGAGCAGTTCTTC. It specifies CASSVGTGGNEQFF.

This clonotype turned up a few times. J is TRBJ2-5 and V is TRBV29-1; TRBD2 agrees at 10 bases. The J segment lost 5 bases and the V segment lost 3 bases, leaving 9 bases of the junction unmatched. CDR1 is SQVTM and CDR2 is ANQGSEA in the germline V gene. CDR3 size: 15 residues. The CDR3 loop reads CSVEGLAGDLETQYF. CDR3 nucleotides: TGCAGCGTTGAGGGGCTAGCGGGAGACTTGGAGACCCAGTACTTC.

This clonotype was detected many times. The chain uses TRBV11-1 and TRBJ2-7; D gene unclear. Germline V lookup: CDR1 SGHAT, CDR2 FQDESV (reference sequence). V lost 5 bases and J 0 bases, leaving 5 bases between the germline ends. CDR3 length: 12 amino acids. The CDR3 DNA reads TGTGCCAGCAGCCGACTCTCCTACGAGCAGTACTTC. As protein: CASSRLSYEQYF.

In regard to this clonotype: This clone may be a read error of a much larger clone one base away. The gene calls are TRBV5-1 and TRBJ2-1; possibly TRBD1 or TRBD2 for D (5 bases each). This CDR3 is 16 amino acids long. V gave up 4 bases and J gave up 2 bases, with 16 bases separating them. Germline values: CDR1 SGHRS, CDR2 YFSETQ. Here the CDR3 reads CASSPRVVGAYNEQFF. The DNA for the CDR3 is TGCGCCAGCAGCCCGCGAGTAGTGGGGGCCTACAATGAGCAGTTCTTC.